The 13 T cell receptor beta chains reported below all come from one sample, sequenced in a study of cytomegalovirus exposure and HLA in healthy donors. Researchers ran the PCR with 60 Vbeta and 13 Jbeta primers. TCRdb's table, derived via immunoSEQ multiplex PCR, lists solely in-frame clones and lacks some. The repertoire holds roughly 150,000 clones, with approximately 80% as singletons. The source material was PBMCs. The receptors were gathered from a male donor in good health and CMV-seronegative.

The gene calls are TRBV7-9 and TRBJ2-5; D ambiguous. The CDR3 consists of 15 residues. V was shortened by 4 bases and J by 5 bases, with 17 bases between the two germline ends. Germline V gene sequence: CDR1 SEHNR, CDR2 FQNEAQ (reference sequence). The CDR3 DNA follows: TGTGCCAGCAGCTCAGTAACATCTGTCAAGGAGACCCAGTACTTC. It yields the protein CASSSVTSVKETQYF.

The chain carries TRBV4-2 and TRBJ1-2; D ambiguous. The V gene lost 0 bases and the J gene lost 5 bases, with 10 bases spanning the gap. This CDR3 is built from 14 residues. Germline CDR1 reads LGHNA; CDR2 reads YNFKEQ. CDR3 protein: CASSQDAGSYGYTF. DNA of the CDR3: TGTGCCAGCAGCCAAGATGCAGGAAGTTATGGCTACACCTTC.

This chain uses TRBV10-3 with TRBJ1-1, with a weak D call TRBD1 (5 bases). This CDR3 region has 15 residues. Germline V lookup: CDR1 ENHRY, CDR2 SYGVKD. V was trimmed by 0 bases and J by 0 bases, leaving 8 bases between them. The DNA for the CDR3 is TGTGCCATCAGTGAGTCGGAGACAGTGAACACTGAAGCTTTCTTT. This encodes CAISESETVNTEAFF.

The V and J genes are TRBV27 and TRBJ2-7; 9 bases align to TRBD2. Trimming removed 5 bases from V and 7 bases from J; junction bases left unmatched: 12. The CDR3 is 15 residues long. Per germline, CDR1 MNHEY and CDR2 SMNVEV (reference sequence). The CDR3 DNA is TGTGCCAGCAGTCCCGACAGGGCGCGGGGGGGAGAGCAGTACTTC. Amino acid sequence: CASSPDRARGGEQYF.

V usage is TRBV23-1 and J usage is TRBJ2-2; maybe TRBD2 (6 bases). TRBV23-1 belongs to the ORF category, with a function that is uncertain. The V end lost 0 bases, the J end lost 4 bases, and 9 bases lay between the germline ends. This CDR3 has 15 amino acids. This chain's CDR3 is CASSQSTSPTGELFF. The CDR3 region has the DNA TGCGCCAGCAGTCAATCGACTAGTCCCACCGGGGAGCTGTTTTTT.

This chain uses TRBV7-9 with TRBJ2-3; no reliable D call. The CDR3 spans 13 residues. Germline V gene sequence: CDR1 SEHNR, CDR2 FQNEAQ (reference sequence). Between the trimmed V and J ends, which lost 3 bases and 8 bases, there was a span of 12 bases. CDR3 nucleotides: TGTGCCAGCAGCTTCGTTTCGCGGCGTACGCAGTATTTT. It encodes CASSFVSRRTQYF.

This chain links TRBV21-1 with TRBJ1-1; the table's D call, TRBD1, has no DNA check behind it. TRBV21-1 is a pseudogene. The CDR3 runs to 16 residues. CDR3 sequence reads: CASSVRDKVMNTEAFF. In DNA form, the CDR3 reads TGTGCCAGCAGCGTCCGGGACAAAGTTATGAACACTGAAGCTTTCTTT.

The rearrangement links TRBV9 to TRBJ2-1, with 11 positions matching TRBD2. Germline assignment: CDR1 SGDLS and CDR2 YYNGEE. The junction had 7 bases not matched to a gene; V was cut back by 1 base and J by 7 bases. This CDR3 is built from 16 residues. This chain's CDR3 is CASSVHSGRGGNEQFF. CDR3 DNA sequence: TGTGCCAGCAGCGTACATAGCGGGAGGGGGGGGAATGAGCAGTTCTTC.

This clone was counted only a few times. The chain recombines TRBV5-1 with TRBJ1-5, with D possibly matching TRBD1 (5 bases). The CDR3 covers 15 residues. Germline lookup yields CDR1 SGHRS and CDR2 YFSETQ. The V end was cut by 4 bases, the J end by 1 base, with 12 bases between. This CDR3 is CASSPLGGSNQPQHF. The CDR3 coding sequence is TGCGCCAGCAGCCCTTTGGGGGGAAGCAATCAGCCCCAGCATTTT.

The CDR3 region is CASSYSRDSGNTIYF. CDR3 coding DNA: TGTGCCAGCAGTTACTCACGGGACAGTGGAAACACCATATATTTT. V gene TRBV6-5 combines with J gene TRBJ1-3, with TRBD1 matching over 7 bases. CDR3 length equals 15 residues. V gave up 0 bases and J gave up 3 bases; unmatched junction bases: 2. Germline lookup yields CDR1 MNHEY and CDR2 SVGAGI.

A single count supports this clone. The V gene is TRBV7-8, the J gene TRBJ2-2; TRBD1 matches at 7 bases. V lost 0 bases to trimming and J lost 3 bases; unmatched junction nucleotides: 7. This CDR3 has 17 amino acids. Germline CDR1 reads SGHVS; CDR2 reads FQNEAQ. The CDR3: CASSLAGRGLDTGELFF. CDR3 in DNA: TGTGCCAGCAGCTTAGCCGGCAGGGGGTTGGACACCGGGGAGCTGTTTTTT.

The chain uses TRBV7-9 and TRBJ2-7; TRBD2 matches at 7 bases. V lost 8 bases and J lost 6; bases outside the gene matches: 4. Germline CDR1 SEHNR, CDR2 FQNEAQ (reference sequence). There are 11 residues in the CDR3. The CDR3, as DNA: TGTGCCAGCGTCAGGGAGGGCGAGCAGTACTTC. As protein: CASVREGEQYF.

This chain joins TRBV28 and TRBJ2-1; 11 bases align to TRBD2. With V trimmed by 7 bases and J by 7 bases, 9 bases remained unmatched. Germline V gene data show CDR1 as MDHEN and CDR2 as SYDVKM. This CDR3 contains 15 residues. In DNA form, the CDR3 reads TGTGCCAGCACGGCCGGGACTAGCGGCCTTAATGAGCAGTTCTTC. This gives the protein CASTAGTSGLNEQFF. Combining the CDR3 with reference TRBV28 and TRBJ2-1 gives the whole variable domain DVKVTQSSRYLVKRTGEKVFLECVQDMDHENMFWYRQDPGLGLRLIYFSYDVKMKEKGDIPEGYSVSREKKERFSLILESASTNQTSMYLCASTAGTSGLNEQFFGPGTRLTVL.